The 10 T cell receptor beta chains below all came from one sample that was sequenced in a study of blood T cell repertoires in COVID-19. TCRdb keeps only in-frame clones here, not all; method: immunoSEQ multiplex PCR. Here the sample spans 150,000 to 200,000 clones, around four fifths being singletons. Material: peripheral blood. The receptors were sampled from a man in his 60s with COVID-19, enrolled during active disease.

This sequence joins TRBV5-1 and TRBJ1-1; D is unclear. The CDR3 is made up of 14 amino acids. The germline V and J ends were trimmed by 0 bases and 0 bases, with 6 bases remaining between them. Germline V gene data show CDR1 as SGHRS and CDR2 as YFSETQ. In DNA form, the CDR3 reads TGCGCCAGCAGCTTGGGCAGTTTGAACACTGAAGCTTTCTTT. Amino acids: CASSLGSLNTEAFF.

The chain combines TRBV7-2 with TRBJ1-4; D is unresolved. The CDR3 loop spans 13 amino acids. Germline lookup yields CDR1 SGHTA and CDR2 FQGNSA. V was shortened by 4 bases and J by 0 bases, with 3 bases between the two germline ends. The CDR3 nucleotides read TGTGCCAGCAGCTCCTCAACTAATGAAAAACTGTTTTTT. Amino acid sequence: CASSSSTNEKLFF.

The V call is TRBV3-1 (or the pseudogene TRBV3-2), the J call TRBJ2-7; TRBD1 matches 9 bases. The V gene's germline CDR1 is LGHDT and CDR2 YNNKEL (reference sequence). Losses at the gene ends were 3 bases for V and 3 bases for J; bases not matched to a gene: 6. The CDR3 sequence is 15 residues long. The CDR3 loop reads CASSHLGQGGYEQYF. The DNA for the CDR3 is TGTGCCAGCAGCCACCTGGGACAGGGCGGCTACGAGCAGTACTTC.

This clone was counted at least ten times. This chain uses TRBV11-2 with TRBJ2-7; a possible D gene is TRBD2 (5 bases). V lost 0 bases and J lost 6, with 15 bases in between. The germline CDR1 and CDR2 sequences are SGHAT and FQNNGV. The CDR3 is 15 residues long. The DNA for the CDR3 is TGTGCCAGCAGCTTAGAGCCAGCGGTTGTGTCCGAGCAGTACTTC. It specifies CASSLEPAVVSEQYF.

This chain connects TRBV10-2 to TRBJ1-2; 7 nucleotides line up with TRBD1. V trimming: 0 bases; J trimming: 4 bases; junction bases outside the gene matches: 2. The CDR3 loop spans 14 amino acids. CDR1 and CDR2 (germline): WSHSY, SAAADI. The CDR3 region is CASSESGTAYGYTF. The CDR3 DNA is TGCGCCAGCAGTGAGTCCGGGACAGCCTATGGCTACACCTTC.

The CDR3 DNA follows: TGTGCCAGCAGCCAAGGGGACAGGGGAGGGAATCAGCCCCAGCATTTT. Translation: CASSQGDRGGNQPQHF. The J gene is TRBJ1-5, the V gene TRBV4-2; TRBD1 agrees at 10 bases. This CDR3 is 16 amino acids long. V lost 1 base and J lost 4; bases outside the gene matches: 4. The V gene's germline CDR1 is LGHNA and CDR2 YNFKEQ.

This clone was recorded once. The V gene is TRBV30, the J gene TRBJ2-4; 7 bases are a match to TRBD1. CDR1 and CDR2 from the germline V gene are GTSNPN and SVGIG (reference sequence). The CDR3 is made up of 18 amino acids. After removal of 2 bases from V and 9 bases from J, the junction contained 22 bases not matched to a gene. DNA of the CDR3: TGTGCCTGGAGTCTCAGGGGACGGACAGGCGGTGGCTTGGTCATTCAGTACTTC. Amino acids: CAWSLRGRTGGGLVIQYF.

This rearrangement joins TRBV19 to TRBJ2-2, with 8 bases that match TRBD2. Germline CDR1 and CDR2: LNHDA and SQIVND (reference sequence). The J segment lost 1 base and the V segment lost 7 bases, leaving 5 bases of the junction unmatched. This CDR3 is built from 15 residues. For the CDR3, the DNA is TGTGCCAGTAACCCCCTAGCGGGGAACACCGGGGAGCTGTTTTTT. Its translation is CASNPLAGNTGELFF.

The CDR3 sequence is CASSFQGSGNTIYF. In nucleotides, the CDR3 is TGTGCCAGCAGTTTCCAGGGGTCTGGAAACACCATATATTTT. The V gene is TRBV28, the J gene TRBJ1-3; a weak D match, TRBD1 (6 bases). V was trimmed by 3 bases and J by 1 base, leaving 7 bases between them. CDR1 and CDR2 from the germline V gene are MDHEN and SYDVKM. The CDR3 is 14 amino acids.

Notes on this clone: This sample includes further DNA sequences coding for the same CDR3. V and J are TRBV4-2 and TRBJ2-5, with D possibly matching TRBD1 (5 bases). V gave up 0 bases and J gave up 4 bases, with 6 bases separating them. The CDR3 spans 13 residues. The V gene's germline CDR1 is LGHNA and CDR2 YNFKEQ. The CDR3 coding sequence is TGTGCCAGCAGCCAAGAAGGGGTAGAGACCCAGTACTTC. It translates to CASSQEGVETQYF.